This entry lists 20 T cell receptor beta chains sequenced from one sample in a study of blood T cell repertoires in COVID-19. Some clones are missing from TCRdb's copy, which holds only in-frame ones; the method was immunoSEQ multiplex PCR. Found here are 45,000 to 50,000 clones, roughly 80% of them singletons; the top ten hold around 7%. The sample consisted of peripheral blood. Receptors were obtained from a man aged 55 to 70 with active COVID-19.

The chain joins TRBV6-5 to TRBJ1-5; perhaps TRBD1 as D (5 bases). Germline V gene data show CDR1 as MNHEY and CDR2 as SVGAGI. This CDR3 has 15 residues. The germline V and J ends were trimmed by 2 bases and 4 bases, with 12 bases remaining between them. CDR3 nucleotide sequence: TGTGCCAGCAGTTACGGCCCAGGGCTAAATCAGCCCCAGCATTTT. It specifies CASSYGPGLNQPQHF.

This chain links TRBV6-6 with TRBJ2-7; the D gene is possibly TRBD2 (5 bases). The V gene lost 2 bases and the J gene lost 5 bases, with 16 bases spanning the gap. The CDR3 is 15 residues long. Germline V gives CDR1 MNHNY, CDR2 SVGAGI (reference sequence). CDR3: CASSYTSAGNHEQYF. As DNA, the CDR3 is TGTGCCAGCAGTTACACTTCCGCCGGGAACCACGAGCAGTACTTC.

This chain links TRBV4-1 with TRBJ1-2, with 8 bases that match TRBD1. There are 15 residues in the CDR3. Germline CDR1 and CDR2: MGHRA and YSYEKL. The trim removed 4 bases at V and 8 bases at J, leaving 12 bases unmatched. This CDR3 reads CASSPPDRDLLGYTF. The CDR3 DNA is TGCGCCAGCAGCCCCCCGGACAGGGACTTATTAGGCTACACCTTC.

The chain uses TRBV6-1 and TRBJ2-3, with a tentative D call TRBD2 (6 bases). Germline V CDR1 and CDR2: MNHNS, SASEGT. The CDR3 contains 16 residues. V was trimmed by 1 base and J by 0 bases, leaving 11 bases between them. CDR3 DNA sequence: TGTGCCAGCAGTGAAGAATGGGGGGATAGCACAGATACGCAGTATTTT. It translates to CASSEEWGDSTDTQYF.

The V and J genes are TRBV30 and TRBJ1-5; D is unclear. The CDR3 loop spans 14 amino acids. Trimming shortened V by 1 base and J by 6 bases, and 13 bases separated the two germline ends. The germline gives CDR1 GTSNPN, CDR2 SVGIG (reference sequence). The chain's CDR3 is CAWSAINGVQPQHF. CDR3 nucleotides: TGTGCCTGGAGTGCTATCAATGGAGTTCAGCCCCAGCATTTT.

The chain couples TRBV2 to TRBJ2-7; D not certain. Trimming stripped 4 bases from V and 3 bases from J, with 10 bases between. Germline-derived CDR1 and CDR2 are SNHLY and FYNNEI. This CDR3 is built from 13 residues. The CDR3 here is CASSGFLSYEQYF. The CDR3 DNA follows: TGTGCCAGCAGTGGATTTCTGAGCTACGAGCAGTACTTC. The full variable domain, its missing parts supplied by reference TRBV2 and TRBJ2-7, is EPEVTQTPSHQVTQMGQEVILRCVPISNHLYFYWYRQILGQKVEFLVSFYNNEISEKSEIFDDQFSVERPDGSNFTLKIRSTKLEDSAMYFCASSGFLSYEQYFGPGTRLTVT.

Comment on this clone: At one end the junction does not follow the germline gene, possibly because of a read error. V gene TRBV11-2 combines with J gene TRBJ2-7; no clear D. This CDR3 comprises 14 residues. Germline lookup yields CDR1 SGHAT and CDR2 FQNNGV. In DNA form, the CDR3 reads TGTGCCAGCAGCCTAGAGTTACTAACCTACGAGCAGTACTTC. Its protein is CASSLELLTYEQYF.

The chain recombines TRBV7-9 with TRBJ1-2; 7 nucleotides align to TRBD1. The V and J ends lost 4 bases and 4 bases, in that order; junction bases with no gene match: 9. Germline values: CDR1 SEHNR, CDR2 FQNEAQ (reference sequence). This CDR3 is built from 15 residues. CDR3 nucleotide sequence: TGTGCCAGCAGCTCAGAGACGACAGGGCGCTATGGCTACACCTTC. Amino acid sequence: CASSSETTGRYGYTF.

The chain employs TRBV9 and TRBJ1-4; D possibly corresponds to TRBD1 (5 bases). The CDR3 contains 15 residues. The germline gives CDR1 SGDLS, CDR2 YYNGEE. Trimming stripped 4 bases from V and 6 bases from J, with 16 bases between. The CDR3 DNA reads TGTGCCAGCAGCCAAACGGACAATCGGTATGAAAAACTGTTTTTT. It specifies CASSQTDNRYEKLFF.

CDR3 in DNA: TGTGCCAGTAGTATAGTCGGTGCGCCCCCCGATCAGCCCCAGCATTTT. Translation: CASSIVGAPPDQPQHF. The chain uses TRBV19 and TRBJ1-5, with D unclear. Looked up from germline, CDR1 is LNHDA and CDR2 is SQIVND (reference sequence). The ends were cut back, 1 base at V and 5 bases at J, with 15 bases in the middle. CDR3 size: 16 residues.

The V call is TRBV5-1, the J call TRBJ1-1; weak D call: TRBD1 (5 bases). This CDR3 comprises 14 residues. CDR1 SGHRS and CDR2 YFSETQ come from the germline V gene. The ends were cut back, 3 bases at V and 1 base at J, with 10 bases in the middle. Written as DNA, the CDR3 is TGCGCCAGCAGCTCGGGCACAGGGAACACTGAAGCTTTCTTT. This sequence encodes CASSSGTGNTEAFF.

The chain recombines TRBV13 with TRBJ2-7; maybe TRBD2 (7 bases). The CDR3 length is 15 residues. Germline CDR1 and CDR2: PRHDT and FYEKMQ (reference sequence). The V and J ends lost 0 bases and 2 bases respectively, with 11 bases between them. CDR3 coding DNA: TGTGCCAGCAGCTTAGGCGCGGGGGCCACCTACGAGCAGTACTTC. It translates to CASSLGAGATYEQYF.

CDR3 region: CASSFSATGVYTEAFF. The CDR3 DNA reads TGTGCCAGCAGCTTTTCGGCTACAGGGGTATACACTGAAGCTTTCTTT. V gene TRBV11-2 combines with J gene TRBJ1-1, with 7 bases fitting TRBD1. Germline values: CDR1 SGHAT, CDR2 FQNNGV. This CDR3 spans 16 amino acids. The ends lost 3 bases at V and 3 bases at J; junction bases unmatched: 10. Drawing the rest from reference TRBV11-2 and TRBJ1-1, the complete variable domain is EAGVAQSPRYKIIEKRQSVAFWCNPISGHATLYWYQQILGQGPKLLIQFQNNGVVDDSQLPKDRFSAERLKGVDSTLKIQPAKLEDSAVYLCASSFSATGVYTEAFFGQGTRLTVV.

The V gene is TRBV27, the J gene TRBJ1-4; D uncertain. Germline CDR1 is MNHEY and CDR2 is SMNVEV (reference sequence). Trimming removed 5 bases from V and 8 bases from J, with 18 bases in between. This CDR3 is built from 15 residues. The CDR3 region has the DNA TGTGCCAGCAGTCCCTGGGCCATCCCGACGGAAAAACTGTTTTTT. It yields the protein CASSPWAIPTEKLFF.

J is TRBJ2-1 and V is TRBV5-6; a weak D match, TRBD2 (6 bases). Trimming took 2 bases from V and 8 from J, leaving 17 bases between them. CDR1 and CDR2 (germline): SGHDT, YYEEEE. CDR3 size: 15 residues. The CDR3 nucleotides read TGTGCCAGCAGCTTCGGGACCTCACCGGGGGATGAGCAGTTCTTC. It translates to CASSFGTSPGDEQFF.

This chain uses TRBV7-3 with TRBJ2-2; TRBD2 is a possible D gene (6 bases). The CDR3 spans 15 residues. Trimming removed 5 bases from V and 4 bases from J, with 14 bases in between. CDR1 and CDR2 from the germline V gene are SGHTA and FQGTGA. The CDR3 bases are TGTGCCAGCAGCCCCCAGGGAGGAGGCACCGGGGAGCTGTTTTTT. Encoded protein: CASSPQGGGTGELFF. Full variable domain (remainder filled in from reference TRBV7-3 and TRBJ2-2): GAGVSQTPSNKVTEKGKYVELRCDPISGHTALYWYRQSLGQGPEFLIYFQGTGAADDSGLPNDRFFAVRPEGSVSTLKIQRTERGDSAVYLCASSPQGGGTGELFFGEGSRLTVL.

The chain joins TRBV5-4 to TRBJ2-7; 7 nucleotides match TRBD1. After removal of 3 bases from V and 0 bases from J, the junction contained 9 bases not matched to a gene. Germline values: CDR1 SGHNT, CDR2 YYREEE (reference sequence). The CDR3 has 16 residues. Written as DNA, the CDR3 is TGTGCCAGCAGCTCCGCCGGGAACAGGGGCTCCTACGAGCAGTACTTC. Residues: CASSSAGNRGSYEQYF.

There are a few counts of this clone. The CDR3 nucleotides are TGTGCCAGCGAAGACAGGGTGAAAGGCTATGGCTACACCTTC. This codes for CASEDRVKGYGYTF. J is TRBJ1-2 and V is TRBV3-1 (or the pseudogene TRBV3-2); 7 nucleotides line up with TRBD1. CDR3 length equals 14 residues. V gave up 8 bases and J gave up 4 bases; unmatched junction bases: 10. The germline V gene has CDR1 LGHDT and CDR2 YNNKEL (reference sequence).

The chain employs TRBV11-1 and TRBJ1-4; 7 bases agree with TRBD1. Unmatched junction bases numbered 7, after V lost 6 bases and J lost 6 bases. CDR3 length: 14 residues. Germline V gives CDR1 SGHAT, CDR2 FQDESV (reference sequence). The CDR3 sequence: CASSYRGSDEKLFF. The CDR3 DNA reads TGTGCCAGCAGTTACAGGGGAAGTGATGAAAAACTGTTTTTT.

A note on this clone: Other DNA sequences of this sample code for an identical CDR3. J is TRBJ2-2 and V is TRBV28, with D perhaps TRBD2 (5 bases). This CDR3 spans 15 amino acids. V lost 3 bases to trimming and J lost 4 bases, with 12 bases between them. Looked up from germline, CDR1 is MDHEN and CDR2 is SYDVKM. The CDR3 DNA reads TGTGCCAGCAGTTTTCGTGGGAGCGGCACCGGGGAGCTGTTTTTT. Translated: CASSFRGSGTGELFF.